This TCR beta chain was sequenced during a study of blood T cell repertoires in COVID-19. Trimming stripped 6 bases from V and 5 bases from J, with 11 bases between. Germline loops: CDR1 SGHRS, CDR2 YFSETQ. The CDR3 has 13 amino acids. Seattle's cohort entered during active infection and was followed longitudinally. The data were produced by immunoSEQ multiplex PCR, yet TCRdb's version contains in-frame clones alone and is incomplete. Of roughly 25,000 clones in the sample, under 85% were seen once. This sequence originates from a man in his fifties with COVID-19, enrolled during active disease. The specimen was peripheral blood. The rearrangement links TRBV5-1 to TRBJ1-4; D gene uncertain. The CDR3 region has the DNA TGCGCCAGCACCCGGACTGGAAATGAAAAACTGTTTTTT. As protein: CASTRTGNEKLFF.